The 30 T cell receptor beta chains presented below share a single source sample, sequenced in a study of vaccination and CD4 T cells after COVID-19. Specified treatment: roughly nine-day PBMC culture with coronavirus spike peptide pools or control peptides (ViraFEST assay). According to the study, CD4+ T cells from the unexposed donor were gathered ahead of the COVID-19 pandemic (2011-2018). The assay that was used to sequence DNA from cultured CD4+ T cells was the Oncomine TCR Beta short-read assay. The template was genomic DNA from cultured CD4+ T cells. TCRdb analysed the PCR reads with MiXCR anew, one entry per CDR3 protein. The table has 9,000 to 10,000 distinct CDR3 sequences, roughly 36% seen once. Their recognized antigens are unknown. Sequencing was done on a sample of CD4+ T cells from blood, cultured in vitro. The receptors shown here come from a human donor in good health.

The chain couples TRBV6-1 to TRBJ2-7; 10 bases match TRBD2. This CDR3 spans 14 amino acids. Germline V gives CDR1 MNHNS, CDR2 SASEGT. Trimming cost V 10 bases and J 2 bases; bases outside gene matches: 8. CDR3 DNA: TGTGCCACCTCCTGGACTAGCGGAGCCTACGAGCAGTACTTC. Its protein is CATSWTSGAYEQYF.

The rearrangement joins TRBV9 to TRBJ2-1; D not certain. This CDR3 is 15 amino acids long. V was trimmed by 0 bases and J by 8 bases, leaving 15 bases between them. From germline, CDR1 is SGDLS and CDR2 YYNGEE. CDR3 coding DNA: TGTGCCAGCAGCGTAGGAGCTCGCCCCTTGGATGAGCAGTTCTTC. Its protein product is CASSVGARPLDEQFF.

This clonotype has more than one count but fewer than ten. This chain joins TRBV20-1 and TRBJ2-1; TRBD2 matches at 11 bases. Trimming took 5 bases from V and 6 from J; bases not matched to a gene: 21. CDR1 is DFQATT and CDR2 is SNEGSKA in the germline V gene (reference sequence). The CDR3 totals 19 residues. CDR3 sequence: CSAHSGVAGGPLNFNEQFF. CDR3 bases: TGCAGTGCTCATTCCGGGGTAGCGGGAGGGCCGCTTAATTTCAATGAGCAGTTCTTC.

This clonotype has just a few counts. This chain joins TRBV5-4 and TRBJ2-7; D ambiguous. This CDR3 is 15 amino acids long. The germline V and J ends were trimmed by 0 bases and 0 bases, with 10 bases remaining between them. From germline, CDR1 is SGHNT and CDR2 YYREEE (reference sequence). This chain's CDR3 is CASSLVGAGSYEQYF. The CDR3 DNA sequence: TGTGCCAGCAGCTTGGTAGGCGCAGGCTCCTACGAGCAGTACTTC.

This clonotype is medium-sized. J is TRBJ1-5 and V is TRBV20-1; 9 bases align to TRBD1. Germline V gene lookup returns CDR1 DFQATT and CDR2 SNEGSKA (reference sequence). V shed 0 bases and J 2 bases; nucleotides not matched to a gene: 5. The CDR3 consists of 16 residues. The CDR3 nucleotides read TGCAGTGCTAGAGATGCCCGGACAGGGGGCAATCAGCCCCAGCATTTT. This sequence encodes CSARDARTGGNQPQHF.

The CDR3 is CSASRGADKPQHF. In DNA form, the CDR3 reads TGCAGTGCTAGTAGGGGAGCCGATAAGCCCCAGCATTTT. The rearrangement links TRBV20-1 to TRBJ1-5; tentatively, D is TRBD1 (5 bases). V gave up 3 bases and J gave up 8 bases, with 14 bases separating them. This CDR3 is 13 amino acids long. Germline values: CDR1 DFQATT, CDR2 SNEGSKA (reference sequence).

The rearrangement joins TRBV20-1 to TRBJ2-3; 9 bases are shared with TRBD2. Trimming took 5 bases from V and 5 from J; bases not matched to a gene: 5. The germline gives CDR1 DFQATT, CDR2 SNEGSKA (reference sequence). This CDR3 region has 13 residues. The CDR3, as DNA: TGCAGTGCTGTGACTAGCGGCGGAGATACGCAGTATTTT. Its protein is CSAVTSGGDTQYF.

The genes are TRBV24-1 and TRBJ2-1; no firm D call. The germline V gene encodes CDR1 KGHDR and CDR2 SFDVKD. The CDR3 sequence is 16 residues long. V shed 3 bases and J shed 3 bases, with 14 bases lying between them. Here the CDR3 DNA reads TGTGCCACCAGTGATCCCAACGGACGGATCTACAATGAGCAGTTCTTC. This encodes CATSDPNGRIYNEQFF.

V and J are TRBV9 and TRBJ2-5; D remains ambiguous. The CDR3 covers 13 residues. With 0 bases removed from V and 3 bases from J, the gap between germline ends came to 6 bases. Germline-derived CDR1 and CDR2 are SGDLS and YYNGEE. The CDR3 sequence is CASSVAVEETQYF. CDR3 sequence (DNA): TGTGCCAGCAGCGTAGCTGTAGAAGAGACCCAGTACTTC.

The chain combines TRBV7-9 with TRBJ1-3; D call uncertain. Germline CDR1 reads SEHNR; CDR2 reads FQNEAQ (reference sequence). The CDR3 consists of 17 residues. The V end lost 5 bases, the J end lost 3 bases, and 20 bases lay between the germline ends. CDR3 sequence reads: CASSQLTGKAFGNTIYF. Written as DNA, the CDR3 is TGTGCCAGCAGCCAATTGACGGGGAAGGCTTTTGGAAACACCATATATTTT.

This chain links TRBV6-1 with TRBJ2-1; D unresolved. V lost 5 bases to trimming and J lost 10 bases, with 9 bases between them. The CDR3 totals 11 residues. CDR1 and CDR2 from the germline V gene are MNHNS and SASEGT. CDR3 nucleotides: TGTGCCAGCAGTACCGGTCAAGAGCAGTTCTTC. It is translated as CASSTGQEQFF.

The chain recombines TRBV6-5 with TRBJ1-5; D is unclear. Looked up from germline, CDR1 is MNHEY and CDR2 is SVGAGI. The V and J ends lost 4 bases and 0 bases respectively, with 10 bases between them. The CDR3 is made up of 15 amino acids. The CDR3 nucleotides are TGTGCCAGCAGTTCTCTGGGCTATAGCAATCAGCCCCAGCATTTT. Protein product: CASSSLGYSNQPQHF.

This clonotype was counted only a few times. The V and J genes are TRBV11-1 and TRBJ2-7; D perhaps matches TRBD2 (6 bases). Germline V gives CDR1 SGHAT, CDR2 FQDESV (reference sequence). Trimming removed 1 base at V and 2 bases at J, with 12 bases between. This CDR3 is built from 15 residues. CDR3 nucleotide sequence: TGTGCCAGCAGCTTAGAAACGGGAGTTACCTACGAGCAGTACTTC. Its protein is CASSLETGVTYEQYF.

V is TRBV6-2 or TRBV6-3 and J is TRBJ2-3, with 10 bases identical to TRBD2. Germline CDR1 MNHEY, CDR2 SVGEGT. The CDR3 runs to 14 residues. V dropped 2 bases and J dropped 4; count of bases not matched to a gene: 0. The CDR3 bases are TGTGCCAGCAGTTACGGGACTAGCGCAGATACGCAGTATTTT. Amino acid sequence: CASSYGTSADTQYF.

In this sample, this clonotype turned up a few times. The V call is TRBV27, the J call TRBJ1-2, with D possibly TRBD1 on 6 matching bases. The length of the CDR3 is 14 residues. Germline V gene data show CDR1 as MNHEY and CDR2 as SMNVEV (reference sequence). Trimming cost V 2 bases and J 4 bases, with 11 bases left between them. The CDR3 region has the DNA TGTGCCAGCAGTTTAGGGGGCTATCCCTATGGCTACACCTTC. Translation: CASSLGGYPYGYTF.

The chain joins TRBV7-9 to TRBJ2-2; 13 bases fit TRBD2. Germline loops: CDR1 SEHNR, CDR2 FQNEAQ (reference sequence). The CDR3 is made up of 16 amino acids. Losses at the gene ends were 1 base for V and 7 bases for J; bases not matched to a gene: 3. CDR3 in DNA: TGTGCCAGCAGCTTAGGACTAGCGGGAGGTAACGGGGAGCTGTTTTTT. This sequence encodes CASSLGLAGGNGELFF.

The CDR3 coding sequence is TGCGCCAGCAGCTTTAGCGGGATAAACTACAATGAGCAGTTCTTC. Its translation: CASSFSGINYNEQFF. The rearrangement joins TRBV5-1 to TRBJ2-1; 8 bases are a match to TRBD2. Per germline, CDR1 SGHRS and CDR2 YFSETQ. The ends lost 2 bases at V and 3 bases at J; junction bases unmatched: 4. The CDR3 consists of 15 residues.

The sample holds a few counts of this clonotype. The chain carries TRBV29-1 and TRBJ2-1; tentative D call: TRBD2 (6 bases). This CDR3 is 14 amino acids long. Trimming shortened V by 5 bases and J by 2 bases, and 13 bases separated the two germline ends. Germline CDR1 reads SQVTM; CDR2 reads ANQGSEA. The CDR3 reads CSVTRERAYNEQFF. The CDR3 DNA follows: TGCAGCGTTACCCGGGAGCGGGCCTACAATGAGCAGTTCTTC.

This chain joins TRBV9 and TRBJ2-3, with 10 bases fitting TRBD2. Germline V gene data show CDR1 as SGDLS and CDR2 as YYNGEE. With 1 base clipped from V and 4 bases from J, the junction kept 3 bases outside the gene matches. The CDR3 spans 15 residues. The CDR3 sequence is CASSVLTSGSDTQYF. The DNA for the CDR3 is TGTGCCAGCAGCGTACTGACTAGCGGGTCAGATACGCAGTATTTT.

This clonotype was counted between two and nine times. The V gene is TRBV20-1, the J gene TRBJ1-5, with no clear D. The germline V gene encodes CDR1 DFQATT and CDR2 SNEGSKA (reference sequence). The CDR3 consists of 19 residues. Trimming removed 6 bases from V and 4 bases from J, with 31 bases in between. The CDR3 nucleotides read TGCAGTGCCCCCCCGATGCGCGAGGGTGTGAGGTTGGAAAATCAGCCCCAGCATTTT. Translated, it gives CSAPPMREGVRLENQPQHF.

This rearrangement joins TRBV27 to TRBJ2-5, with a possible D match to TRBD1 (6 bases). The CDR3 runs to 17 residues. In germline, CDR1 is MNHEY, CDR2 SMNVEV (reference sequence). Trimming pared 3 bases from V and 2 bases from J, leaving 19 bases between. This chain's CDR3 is CASSFRIIGQNQETQYF. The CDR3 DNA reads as TGTGCCAGCAGTTTCCGAATTATAGGACAGAATCAAGAGACCCAGTACTTC.

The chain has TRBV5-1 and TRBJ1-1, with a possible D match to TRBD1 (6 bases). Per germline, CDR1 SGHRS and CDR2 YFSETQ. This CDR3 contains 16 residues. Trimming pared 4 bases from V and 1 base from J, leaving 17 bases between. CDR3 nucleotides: TGCGCCAGCAGCGTCTACAACCGGGACACGAACACTGAAGCTTTCTTT. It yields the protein CASSVYNRDTNTEAFF.

CDR3 residues: CASSYDGGKDTQYF. CDR3 nucleotide sequence: TGTGCCAGCAGTTACGATGGGGGCAAAGATACGCAGTATTTT. The chain carries TRBV6-5 and TRBJ2-3; tentatively, D is TRBD1 (6 bases). The CDR3 covers 14 residues. V was cut by 2 bases and J by 5 bases, with 11 bases left in between. The germline V gene has CDR1 MNHEY and CDR2 SVGAGI.

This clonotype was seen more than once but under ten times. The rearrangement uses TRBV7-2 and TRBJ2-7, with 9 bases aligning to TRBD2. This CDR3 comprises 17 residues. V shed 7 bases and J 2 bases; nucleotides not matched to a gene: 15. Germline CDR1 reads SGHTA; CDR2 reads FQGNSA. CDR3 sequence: CASTPFGASGTPYEQYF. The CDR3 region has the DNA TGTGCCAGCACCCCATTTGGGGCTAGCGGGACACCCTACGAGCAGTACTTC.

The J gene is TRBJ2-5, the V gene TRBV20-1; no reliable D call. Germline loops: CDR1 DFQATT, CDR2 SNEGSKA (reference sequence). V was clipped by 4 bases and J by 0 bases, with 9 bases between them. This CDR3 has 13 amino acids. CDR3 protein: CSATHRYQETQYF. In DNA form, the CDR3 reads TGCAGTGCTACTCATCGGTACCAAGAGACCCAGTACTTC.

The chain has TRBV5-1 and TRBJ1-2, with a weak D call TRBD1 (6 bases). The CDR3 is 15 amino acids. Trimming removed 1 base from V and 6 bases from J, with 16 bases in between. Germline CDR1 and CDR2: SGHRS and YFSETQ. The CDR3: CASSLQGLGRNGYTF. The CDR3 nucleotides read TGCGCCAGCAGCTTGCAGGGGCTTGGGAGAAATGGCTACACCTTC.

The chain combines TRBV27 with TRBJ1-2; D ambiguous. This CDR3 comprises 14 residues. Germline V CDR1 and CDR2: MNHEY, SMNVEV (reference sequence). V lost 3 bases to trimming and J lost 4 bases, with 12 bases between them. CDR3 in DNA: TGTGCCAGCAGTTTTTCCAGCCTTGGCTATGGCTACACCTTC. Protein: CASSFSSLGYGYTF.

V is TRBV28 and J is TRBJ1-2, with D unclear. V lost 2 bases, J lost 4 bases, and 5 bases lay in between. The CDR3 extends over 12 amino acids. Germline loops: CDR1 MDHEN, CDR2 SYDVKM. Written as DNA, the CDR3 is TGTGCCAGCAGTTTACGTCTCTATGGCTACACCTTC. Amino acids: CASSLRLYGYTF.

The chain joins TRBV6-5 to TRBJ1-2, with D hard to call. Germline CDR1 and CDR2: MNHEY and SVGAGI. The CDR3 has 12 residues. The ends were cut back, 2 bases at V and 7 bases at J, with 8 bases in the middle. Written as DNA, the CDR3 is TGTGCCAGCAGTTACAGGGTTGGTGGCTACACCTTC. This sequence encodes CASSYRVGGYTF.

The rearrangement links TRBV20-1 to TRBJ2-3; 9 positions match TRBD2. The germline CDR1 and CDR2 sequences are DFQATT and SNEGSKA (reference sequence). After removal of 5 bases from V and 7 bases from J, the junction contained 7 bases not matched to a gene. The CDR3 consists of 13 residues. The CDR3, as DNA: TGCAGTGCTTATCCTAGCGGGACTAATACGCAGTATTTT. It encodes CSAYPSGTNTQYF.